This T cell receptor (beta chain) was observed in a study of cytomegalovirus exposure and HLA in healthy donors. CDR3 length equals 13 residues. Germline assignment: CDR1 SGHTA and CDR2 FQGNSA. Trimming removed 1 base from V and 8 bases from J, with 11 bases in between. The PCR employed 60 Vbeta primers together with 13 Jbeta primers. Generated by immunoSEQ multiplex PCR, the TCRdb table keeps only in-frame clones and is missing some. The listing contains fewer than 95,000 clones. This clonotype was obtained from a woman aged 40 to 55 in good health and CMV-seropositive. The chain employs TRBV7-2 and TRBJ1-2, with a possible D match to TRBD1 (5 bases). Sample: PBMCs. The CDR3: CASSLDRTKGYTF. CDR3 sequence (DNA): TGTGCCAGCAGCTTAGACAGGACAAAGGGCTACACCTTC. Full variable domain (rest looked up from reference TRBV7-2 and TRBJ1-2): GAGVSQSPSNKVTEKGKDVELRCDPISGHTALYWYRQSLGQGLEFLIYFQGNSAPDKSGLPSDRFSAERTGGSVSTLTIQRTQQEDSAVYLCASSLDRTKGYTFGSGTRLTVV.